This T cell receptor (beta chain) stems from a study of breast tumors, draining lymph nodes, adjacent tissues. General observations from the study: Tumor T cell lymph node origin was a supported hypothesis, not proven.

The lymph nodes were axillary draining lymph nodes from breast cancer patients. CDR1 is SEHNR, CDR2 FQNEAQ, per germline (reference sequence). The V segment lost 5 bases and the J segment 4 bases; nucleotides outside the gene matches: 7. This CDR3 contains 16 residues. There are many counts of this clonotype. Its specificity is unknown. MiXCR was run by TCRdb on the multiplex PCR reads, yielding one entry per CDR3 protein. The sample lists some 130,000 distinct CDR3 sequences; just under 20% were seen once. The clonotype was recovered from a female donor with breast cancer. Some clones in this sample may be carry-over from other donors' samples. Specimen: axillary lymph node tissue. This rearrangement joins TRBV7-9 to TRBJ2-5; 13 bases align to TRBD2. CDR3 in DNA: TGTGCCAGCAGCACTAGCGGGAGGGCCGGTAGAGAGACCCAGTACTTC. Translation: CASSTSGRAGRETQYF.